The present T cell receptor (beta chain) was sequenced within a study of cytomegalovirus exposure and HLA in healthy donors. The CDR3 sequence is 15 residues long. Germline V gives CDR1 SGHDN, CDR2 FVKESK. V lost 0 bases to trimming and J lost 8 bases, with 13 bases between them. Study results and caveats: In a later analysis, HLA-associated beta chains showed higher expansion and lower generation probabilities than comparable chains. The majority of CMV-associated TCR beta chains were reported as apparently HLA-restricted in a later analysis.

The PCR had 60 Vbeta and 13 Jbeta primers. Per the original data handling: Among the unique TCR beta chains that a later analysis counted, about 84 million in all, around 11 million were shared. Produced via immunoSEQ multiplex PCR; TCRdb's table is partial and in-frame only. From that table come the V and J calls and clone size; the DNA was used to work out D and trimming. The table lists roughly 50,000 clones. In the case of this clone: As yet, its antigen is unknown.

The specimen was PBMCs. The rearrangement joins TRBV14 to TRBJ2-2; D is possibly TRBD2 (5 bases). The receptor's source is a woman aged 40 to 50 in good health and CMV-seronegative. Here the CDR3 DNA reads TGTGCCAGCAGCCAAGATCCGGGGATAACAGGGGAGCTGTTTTTT. Translation: CASSQDPGITGELFF.